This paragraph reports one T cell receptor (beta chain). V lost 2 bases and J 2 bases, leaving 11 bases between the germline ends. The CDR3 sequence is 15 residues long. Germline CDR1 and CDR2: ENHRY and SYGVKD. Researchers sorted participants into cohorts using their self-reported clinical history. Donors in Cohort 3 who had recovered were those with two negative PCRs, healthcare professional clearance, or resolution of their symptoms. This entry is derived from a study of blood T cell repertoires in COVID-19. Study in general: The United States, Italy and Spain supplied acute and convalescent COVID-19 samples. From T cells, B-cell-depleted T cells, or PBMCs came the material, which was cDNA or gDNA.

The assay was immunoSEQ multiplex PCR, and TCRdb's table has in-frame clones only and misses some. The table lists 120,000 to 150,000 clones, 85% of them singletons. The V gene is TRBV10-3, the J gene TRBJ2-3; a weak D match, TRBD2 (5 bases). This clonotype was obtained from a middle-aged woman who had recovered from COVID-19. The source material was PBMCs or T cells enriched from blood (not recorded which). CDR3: CAISEERSLTDTQYF. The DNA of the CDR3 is TGTGCCATCAGTGAGGAGCGGTCCCTCACAGATACGCAGTATTTT.